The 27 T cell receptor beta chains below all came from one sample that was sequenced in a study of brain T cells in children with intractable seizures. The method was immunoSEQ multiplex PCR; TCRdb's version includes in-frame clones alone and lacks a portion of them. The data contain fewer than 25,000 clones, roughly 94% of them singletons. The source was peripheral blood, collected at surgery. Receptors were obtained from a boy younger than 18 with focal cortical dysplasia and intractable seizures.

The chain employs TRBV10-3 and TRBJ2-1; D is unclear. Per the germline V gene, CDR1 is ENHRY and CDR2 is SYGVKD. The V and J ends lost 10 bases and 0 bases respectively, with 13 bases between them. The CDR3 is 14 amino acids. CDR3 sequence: CATLIGRSYNEQFF. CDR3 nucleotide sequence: TGTGCCACCTTAATAGGGCGCTCCTACAATGAGCAGTTCTTC.

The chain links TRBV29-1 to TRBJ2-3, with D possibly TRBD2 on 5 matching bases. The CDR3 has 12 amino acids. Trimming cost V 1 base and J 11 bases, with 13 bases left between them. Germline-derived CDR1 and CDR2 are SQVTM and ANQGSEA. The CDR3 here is CSVEAHRGEQYF. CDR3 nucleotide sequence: TGCAGCGTTGAAGCTCATCGGGGTGAGCAGTATTTT.

The DNA for the CDR3 is TGTGCCAGCAGCCAAGATTTCCACACTGGGGCCAACGTCCTGACTTTC. Protein sequence: CASSQDFHTGANVLTF. This chain uses TRBV3-1 (or the pseudogene TRBV3-2) with TRBJ2-6, with D unclear. V shed 0 bases and J shed 2 bases, with 8 bases lying between them. Germline loops: CDR1 LGHDT, CDR2 YNNKEL (reference sequence). This CDR3 spans 16 amino acids.

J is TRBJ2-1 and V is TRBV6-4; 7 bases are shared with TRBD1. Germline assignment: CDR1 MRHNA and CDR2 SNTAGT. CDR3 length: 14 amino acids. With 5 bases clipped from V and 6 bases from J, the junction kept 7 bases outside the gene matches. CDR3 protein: CASSTGTVGNEQFF. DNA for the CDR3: TGTGCCAGCAGTACCGGGACAGTGGGCAATGAGCAGTTCTTC.

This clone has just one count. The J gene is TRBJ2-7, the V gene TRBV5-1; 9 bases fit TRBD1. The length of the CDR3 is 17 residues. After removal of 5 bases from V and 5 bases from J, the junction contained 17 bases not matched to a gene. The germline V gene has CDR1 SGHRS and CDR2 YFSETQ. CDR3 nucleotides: TGCGCCAGCAGTCTACTACCCCCCGGGACAGGGATCCACGAGCAGTACTTC. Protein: CASSLLPPGTGIHEQYF.

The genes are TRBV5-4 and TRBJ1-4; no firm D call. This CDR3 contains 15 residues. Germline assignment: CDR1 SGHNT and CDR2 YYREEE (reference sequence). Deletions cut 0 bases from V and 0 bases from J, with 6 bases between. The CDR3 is CASSLDSTTNEKLFF. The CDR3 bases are TGTGCCAGCAGCTTGGACAGTACAACTAATGAAAAACTGTTTTTT.

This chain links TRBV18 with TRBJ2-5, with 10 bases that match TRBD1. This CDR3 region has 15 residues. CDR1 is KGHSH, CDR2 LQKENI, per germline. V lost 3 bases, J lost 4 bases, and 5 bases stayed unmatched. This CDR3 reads CASSPRQGARETQYF. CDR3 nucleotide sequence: TGTGCCAGCTCACCCCGACAGGGGGCAAGAGAGACCCAGTACTTC.

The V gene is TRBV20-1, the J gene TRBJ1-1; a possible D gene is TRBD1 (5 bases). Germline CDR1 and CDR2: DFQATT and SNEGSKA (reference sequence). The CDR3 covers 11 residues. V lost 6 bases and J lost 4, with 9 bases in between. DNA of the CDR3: TGCAGTGCACGGGGGGGCACTGAAGCTTTCTTT. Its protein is CSARGGTEAFF.

The CDR3: CASSKTSGSSYNEQFF. CDR3 bases: TGTGCCAGCAGCAAAACGAGCGGGTCCTCCTACAATGAGCAGTTCTTC. The gene calls are TRBV11-2 and TRBJ2-1, with D possibly matching TRBD2 (6 bases). Germline V gene sequence: CDR1 SGHAT, CDR2 FQNNGV. The V and J ends lost 5 bases and 0 bases respectively, with 14 bases between them. This CDR3 is built from 16 residues.

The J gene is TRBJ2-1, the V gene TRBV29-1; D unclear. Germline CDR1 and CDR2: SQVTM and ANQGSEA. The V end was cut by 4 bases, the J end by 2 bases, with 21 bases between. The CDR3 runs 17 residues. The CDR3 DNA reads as TGCAGCGTTGGGGCCCAATTGATACGCAGTCCCTACAATGAGCAGTTCTTC. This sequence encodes CSVGAQLIRSPYNEQFF.

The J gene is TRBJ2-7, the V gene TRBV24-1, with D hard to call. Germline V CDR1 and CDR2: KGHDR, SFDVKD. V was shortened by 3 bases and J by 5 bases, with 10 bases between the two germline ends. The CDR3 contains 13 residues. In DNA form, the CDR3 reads TGTGCCACCAGTGATGCCGGCTTGAACGAGCAGTACGTC. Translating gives CATSDAGLNEQYV.

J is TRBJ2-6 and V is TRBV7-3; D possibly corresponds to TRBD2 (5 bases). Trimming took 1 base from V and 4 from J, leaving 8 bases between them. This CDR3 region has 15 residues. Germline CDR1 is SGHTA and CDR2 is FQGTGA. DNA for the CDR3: TGTGCCAGCAGCTTAAGGGGAGAAGGGGCCAACGTCCTGACTTTC. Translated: CASSLRGEGANVLTF.

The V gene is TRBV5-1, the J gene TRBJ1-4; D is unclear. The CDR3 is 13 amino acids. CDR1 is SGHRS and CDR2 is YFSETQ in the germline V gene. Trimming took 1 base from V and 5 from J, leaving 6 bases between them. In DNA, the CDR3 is TGCGCCAGCAGCTTGACGGGAAATGAAAAACTGTTTTTT. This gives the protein CASSLTGNEKLFF. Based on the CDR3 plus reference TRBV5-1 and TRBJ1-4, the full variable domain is KAGVTQTPRYLIKTRGQQVTLSCSPISGHRSVSWYQQTPGQGLQFLFEYFSETQRNKGNFPGRFSGRQFSNSRSEMNVSTLELGDSALYLCASSLTGNEKLFFGSGTQLSVL.

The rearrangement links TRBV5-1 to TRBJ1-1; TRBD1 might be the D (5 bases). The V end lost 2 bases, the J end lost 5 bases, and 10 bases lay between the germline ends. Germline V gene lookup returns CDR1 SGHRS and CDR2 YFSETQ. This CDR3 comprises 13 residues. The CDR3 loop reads CASSFQGETEAFF. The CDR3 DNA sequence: TGCGCCAGCAGCTTCCAGGGAGAAACTGAAGCTTTCTTT.

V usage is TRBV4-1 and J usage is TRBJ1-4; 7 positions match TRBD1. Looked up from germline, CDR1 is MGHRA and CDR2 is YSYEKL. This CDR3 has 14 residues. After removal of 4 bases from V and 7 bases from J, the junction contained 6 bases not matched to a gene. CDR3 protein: CASSPTGQSEKLFF. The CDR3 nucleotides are TGCGCCAGCAGCCCGACAGGGCAAAGTGAAAAACTGTTTTTT.

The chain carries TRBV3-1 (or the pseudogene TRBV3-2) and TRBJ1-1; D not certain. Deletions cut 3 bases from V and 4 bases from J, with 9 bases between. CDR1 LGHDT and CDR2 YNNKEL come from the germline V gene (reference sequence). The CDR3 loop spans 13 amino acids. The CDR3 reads CASSHSWGTEAFF. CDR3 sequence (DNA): TGTGCCAGCAGCCATTCTTGGGGCACTGAAGCTTTCTTT.

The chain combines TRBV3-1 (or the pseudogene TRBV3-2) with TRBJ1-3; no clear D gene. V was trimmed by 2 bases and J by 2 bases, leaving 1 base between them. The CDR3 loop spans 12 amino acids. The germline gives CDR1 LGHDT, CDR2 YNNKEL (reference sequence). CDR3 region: CASSQTGNTIYF. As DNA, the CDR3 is TGTGCCAGCAGCCAAACTGGAAACACCATATATTTT.

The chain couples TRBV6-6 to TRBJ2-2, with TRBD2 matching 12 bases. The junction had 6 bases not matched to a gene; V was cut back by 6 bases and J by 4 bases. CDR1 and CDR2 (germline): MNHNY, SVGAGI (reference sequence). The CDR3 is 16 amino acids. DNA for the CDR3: TGTGCCAGCAGACGAACTAGCGGGGGGAGCACCGGGGAGCTGTTTTTT. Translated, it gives CASRRTSGGSTGELFF.

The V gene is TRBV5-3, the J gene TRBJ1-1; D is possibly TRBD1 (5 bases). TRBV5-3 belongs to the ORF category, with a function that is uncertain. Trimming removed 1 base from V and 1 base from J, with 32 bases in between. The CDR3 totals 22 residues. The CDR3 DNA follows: TGTGCCAGAAGCTTGACGATATGGACGCCGGACCGATGGGGGATGTGGAACACTGAAGCTTTCTTT. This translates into CARSLTIWTPDRWGMWNTEAFF.

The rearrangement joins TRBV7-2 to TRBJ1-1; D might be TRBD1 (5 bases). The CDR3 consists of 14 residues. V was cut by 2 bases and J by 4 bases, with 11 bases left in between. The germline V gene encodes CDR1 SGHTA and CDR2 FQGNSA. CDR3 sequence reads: CASSLFAGGTEAFF. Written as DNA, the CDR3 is TGTGCCAGCAGCTTATTCGCTGGGGGCACTGAAGCTTTCTTT. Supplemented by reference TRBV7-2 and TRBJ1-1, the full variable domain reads GAGVSQSPSNKVTEKGKDVELRCDPISGHTALYWYRQSLGQGLEFLIYFQGNSAPDKSGLPSDRFSAERTGGSVSTLTIQRTQQEDSAVYLCASSLFAGGTEAFFGQGTRLTVV.

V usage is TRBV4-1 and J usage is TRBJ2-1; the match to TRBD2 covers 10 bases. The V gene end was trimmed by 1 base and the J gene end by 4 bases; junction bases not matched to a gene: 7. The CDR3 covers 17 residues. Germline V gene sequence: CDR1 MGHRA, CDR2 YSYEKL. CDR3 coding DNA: TGCGCCAGCAGCCAAGGGTGGACTAGCGGAACTTACAATGAGCAGTTCTTC. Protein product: CASSQGWTSGTYNEQFF.

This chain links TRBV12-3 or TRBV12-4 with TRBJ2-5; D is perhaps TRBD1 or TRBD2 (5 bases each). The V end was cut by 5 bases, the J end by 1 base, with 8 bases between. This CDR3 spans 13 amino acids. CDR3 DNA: TGTGCCAGCAGTCTAGGGACCCAAGAGACCCAGTACTTC. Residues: CASSLGTQETQYF.

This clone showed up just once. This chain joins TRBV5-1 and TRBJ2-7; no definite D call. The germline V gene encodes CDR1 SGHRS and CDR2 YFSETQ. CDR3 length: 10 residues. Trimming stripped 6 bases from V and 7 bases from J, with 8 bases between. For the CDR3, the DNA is TGCGCCAGCATCTCTATGGAGCAGTACGTC. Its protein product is CASISMEQYV.

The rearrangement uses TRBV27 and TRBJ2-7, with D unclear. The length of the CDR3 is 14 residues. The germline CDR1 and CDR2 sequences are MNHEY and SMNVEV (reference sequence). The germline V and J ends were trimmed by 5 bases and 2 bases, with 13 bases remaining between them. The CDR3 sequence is CASSPLERAYEQYV. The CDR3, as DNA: TGTGCCAGCAGTCCCCTCGAAAGGGCCTACGAGCAGTACGTC.

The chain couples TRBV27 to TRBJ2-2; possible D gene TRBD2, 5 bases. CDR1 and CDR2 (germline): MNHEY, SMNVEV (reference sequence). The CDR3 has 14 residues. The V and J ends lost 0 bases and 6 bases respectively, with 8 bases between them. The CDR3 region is CASSLSRDSGELFF. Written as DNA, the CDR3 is TGTGCCAGCAGTTTATCTCGGGATTCCGGGGAGCTGTTTTTT.

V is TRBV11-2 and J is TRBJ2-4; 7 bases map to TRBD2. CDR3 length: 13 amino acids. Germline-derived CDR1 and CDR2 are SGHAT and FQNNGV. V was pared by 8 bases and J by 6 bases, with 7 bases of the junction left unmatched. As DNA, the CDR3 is TGTGCCAGCTCCGGGGAGGGTCTAAACATTCAGTACTTC. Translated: CASSGEGLNIQYF.

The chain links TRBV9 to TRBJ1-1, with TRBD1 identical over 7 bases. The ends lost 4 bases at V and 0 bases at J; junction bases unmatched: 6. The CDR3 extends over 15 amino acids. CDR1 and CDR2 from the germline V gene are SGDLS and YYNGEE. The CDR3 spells CASSPEGQLNTEAFF. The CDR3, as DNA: TGTGCCAGCAGCCCAGAGGGACAGTTGAACACTGAAGCTTTCTTT.